This T cell receptor beta chain came from a study of radiotherapy plus CTLA-4 blockade in lung cancer. The germline V and J ends were trimmed by 5 bases and 0 bases, with 7 bases remaining between them. CDR3 size: 13 residues. Germline V gene data show CDR1 as LNHNV and CDR2 as YYDKDF (reference sequence). Measured with immunoSEQ multiplex PCR; TCRdb has only the in-frame clones, and not every one. Here the sample spans about 73,000 clones, around 90% being singletons. The origin of this receptor is a human donor with non-small cell lung cancer that progressed on radiotherapy plus ipilimumab. The starting material was peripheral blood, obtained from a patient treated with radiotherapy plus ipilimumab. This sequence joins TRBV15 and TRBJ1-1, with D possibly TRBD1 on 5 matching bases. The DNA of the CDR3 is TGTGCCACCAGCGGCAGGGTGAACACTGAAGCTTTCTTT. Its translation is CATSGRVNTEAFF.